This TCR beta chain was observed in a study of PD-1 blockade in classical Hodgkin lymphoma. Study-level findings and limits: Exclusion was applied to patients who started nivolumab under 1 year after ASCT. Complete responders' baseline diversity resembled that of newly diagnosed patients. By C4D1 there was a significant rise in CD4+ TCR diversity but not in CD8+ TCR diversity. Healthy donors reportedly exceeded newly diagnosed patients in baseline TCR diversity.

All the patients suffered relapse after autologous stem cell transplantation, and brentuximab vedotin exposure differed. Remarks on this clone: Its antigen is not known.

The CDR3 contains 15 residues. Germline V CDR1 and CDR2: SGHDT, YYEEEE. The junction had 7 bases not matched to a gene; V was cut back by 0 bases and J by 7 bases. Sequenced by immunoSEQ multiplex PCR; TCRdb stores in-frame clones only, minus some. The data show about 110,000 clones, with approximately 90% seen just once and just under 20% held by the top ten. The receptor's source is a human donor with classical Hodgkin lymphoma. Sequencing was performed on peripheral blood mononuclear cells (PBMCs), taken before the second cycle of nivolumab. The J gene is TRBJ1-3, the V gene TRBV5-6, with TRBD1 matching 7 bases. The CDR3 sequence: CASSLAGGTGNTIYF. CDR3 DNA sequence: TGTGCCAGCAGCTTGGCAGGGGGAACGGGGAACACCATATATTTT.